These T cell receptor beta chains were read from a single sample in a study of blood T cell repertoires in COVID-19. Here immunoSEQ multiplex PCR was the method, and the copy in TCRdb shows in-frame clones only, minus some. The table lists roughly 97,000 clones, approximately 87% of them singletons. Material: peripheral blood. The receptors were sampled from a human donor in a cohort sampled during active COVID-19. Each CDR3 is given with its conserved first and last residue. D genes are given only for firm matches. Size values are once, few and many counts, or a class for expanded clones, and some rows have none.

clone_size	v_call	d_call	j_call	cdr3_aa	cdr3_nt
.	TRBV29-1	.	TRBJ1-2	CSVEPQQVGYTF	TGCAGCGTTGAACCCCAACAGGTTGGCTACACCTTC
.	TRBV5-1	.	TRBJ2-1	CASSLTGTLTNEQFF	TGCGCCAGCAGCCTTACCGGGACTCTTACCAATGAGCAGTTCTTC
few	TRBV4-1	.	TRBJ2-2	CASSQDLVGELFF	TGCGCCAGCAGCCAAGATCTTGTCGGGGAGCTGTTTTTT
.	TRBV5-4	.	TRBJ2-7	CASSLVVGESYEQYF	TGTGCCAGCAGCTTAGTTGTCGGGGAATCCTACGAGCAGTACTTC
.	TRBV9	TRBD2	TRBJ2-7	CASAGEDEQYF	TGTGCCAGCGCGGGAGAGGACGAGCAGTACTTC
.	TRBV7-8	.	TRBJ2-7	CASSLGRRRGHEQYF	TGTGCCAGCAGCTTAGGCCGTCGGAGAGGCCACGAGCAGTACTTC
few	TRBV5-1	TRBD1	TRBJ2-7	CASSLRQGGSYEQYF	TGCGCCAGCAGCCTAAGACAGGGGGGCTCCTACGAGCAGTACTTC
few	TRBV7-3	TRBD1	TRBJ2-2	CASSLGTGVGELFF	TGTGCCAGCAGCTTAGGGACAGGGGTCGGGGAGCTGTTTTTT
.	TRBV2	TRBD2	TRBJ2-6	CASNGLAPGANVLTF	TGTGCCAGTAACGGACTAGCGCCTGGGGCCAACGTCCTGACTTTC
.	TRBV11-2	.	TRBJ2-7	CASSLVAGGHYEQYF	TGTGCCAGCAGCTTAGTGGCAGGGGGGCATTACGAGCAGTACTTC
.	TRBV4-1	TRBD2	TRBJ2-7	CASSQAMGLAGVGEQYF	TGCGCCAGCAGCCAAGCCATGGGACTAGCGGGAGTCGGGGAGCAGTACTTC
.	TRBV27	TRBD1	TRBJ2-3	CASSNRRDSLGTDTQYF	TGTGCCAGCAGTAATCGCCGGGACAGCCTTGGGACGGATACGCAGTATTTT
.	TRBV9	TRBD1	TRBJ1-1	CASSPKEGARVAFF	TGTGCCAGCAGCCCGAAGGAGGGGGCGCGGGTAGCTTTCTTT
.	TRBV9	.	TRBJ2-1	CASSPLGTYNEQFF	TGTGCCAGCAGTCCACTCGGGACATACAATGAGCAGTTCTTC
.	TRBV4-2	TRBD2	TRBJ2-1	CASSQEWDSGRSSYNEQFF	TGTGCCAGCAGCCAAGAATGGGATAGCGGGAGAAGCTCCTACAATGAGCAGTTCTTC
.	TRBV27	.	TRBJ2-7	CASSFSTGYGEQYF	TGTGCCAGCAGTTTTAGTACAGGTTACGGCGAGCAGTACTTC
once	TRBV29-1	TRBD2	TRBJ2-5	CSTPSGLGTQYF	TGCAGCACCCCTAGCGGTCTAGGGACCCAGTACTTC
.	TRBV12-3/TRBV12-4	TRBD1	TRBJ1-4	CASSSQGSEKLFF	TGTGCCAGCAGTTCACAGGGGTCTGAAAAACTGTTTTTT
.	TRBV7-6	TRBD1	TRBJ1-4	CASSLTQGANEKLFF	TGTGCCAGCAGCTTGACTCAGGGGGCTAATGAAAAACTGTTTTTT
.	TRBV10-3	TRBD2	TRBJ2-7	CAISVGGGLGEQYF	TGTGCCATCAGTGTTGGGGGAGGGCTGGGCGAGCAGTACTTC
once	TRBV7-8	.	TRBJ2-6	CASSRGDSGWGANVLTF	TGTGCCAGCAGCCGGGGCGACAGCGGGTGGGGGGCCAACGTCCTGACTTTC
.	TRBV6-1	.	TRBJ2-1	CASSEASGSAYNEQFF	TGTGCCAGCAGTGAAGCATCAGGGTCTGCCTACAATGAGCAGTTCTTC
.	TRBV5-1	TRBD1	TRBJ1-1	CASSLGQGRFAEAFF	TGCGCCAGCAGCTTGGGACAGGGACGTTTTGCTGAAGCTTTCTTT
.	TRBV6-2/TRBV6-3	TRBD2	TRBJ2-1	CASSSPGAGAGSEQFF	TGTGCCAGCAGCTCACCCGGCGCGGGAGCAGGTTCGGAGCAGTTCTTC
.	TRBV6-5	.	TRBJ1-1	CASRAVINTEAFF	TGTGCCAGCAGAGCCGTAATAAACACTGAAGCTTTCTTT
.	TRBV25-1	.	TRBJ1-2	CASSPLDRFYGYTF	TGTGCCAGCAGCCCGCTAGACAGATTCTATGGCTACACCTTC
.	TRBV7-2	TRBD2	TRBJ2-1	CASSSQTSGNNEQFF	TGTGCCAGCAGCTCCCAAACTAGCGGGAACAATGAGCAGTTCTTC
.	TRBV25-1	.	TRBJ2-2	CASSVGAANTGELFF	TGTGCCAGCAGTGTTGGGGCAGCGAACACCGGGGAGCTGTTTTTT
.	TRBV4-1	.	TRBJ2-7	CASSHNWHREPNYEQYF	TGCGCCAGCAGCCACAACTGGCACAGGGAGCCCAACTACGAGCAGTACTTC